This note documents a single T cell receptor beta chain sequence. It lacks a known antigen. One base away there is no much larger clone; base qualities are not given. According to the study, the label for this sample's time point signals: about 28 days (+/-7) after the second vaccine dose. Because spike-specific TCR depth and breadth did not differ between the two schedules, AZD1222 recipients who got a second dose at roughly 4 weeks were pooled with those who got a second dose at roughly 12 weeks. Vaccinee samples came from UK trials COV001 and COV002, including a single-blind randomized controlled phase 2/3 trial of AZD1222 (ChAdOx1 nCoV-19) in healthy adults. For TCRbeta chain sequencing, PBMC samples were collected from trial participants at day 0 and at day 28 after the second dose. The CDR3 numbers 15 residues from cysteine through phenylalanine. The retained sequence is limited to the CDR3, 45 bases, with the frame set at the first base. V and J lose 3 bases and 1 base, and a span of 12 bases separates them. CDR1 is given as MGHRA and CDR2 as YSYEKL, both from the germline V gene.

The CDR3 regions of human TCRbeta chains were subjected to immunosequencing. The published analysis was carried out like this. TCRs in the repertoires were matched against a reference library of SARS-CoV-2-specific TCRs that had been generated with the MIRA antigen-specificity platform. Breadth was defined as the fraction of unique TCRs that were SARS-CoV-2-associated, and depth was defined as the fraction of total T cells that were SARS-CoV-2-associated. Using the MIRA data, every spike-specific TCR was mapped to the spike region that the TCR reacted to and assigned to either a CD4 or a CD8 class. Log10-transformed breadth and depth values were compared by one-way ANOVA with Sidak's multiple comparisons tests. Drawn from immuneACCESS, this table holds only the in-frame rearrangements with V and J called that TCRdb kept. Clones are partly lost; checked studies trace under half to an unresolved V gene and leave the rest unexplained. Clonal size and the V and J genes are those of that table, whereas D and trimming came from the DNA. In this sample the table shows 90,000 to 100,000 clones, 88% of which occur a single time. Of the sample, about a sixth is held by the ten largest clones.

This sample is part of a study of T cell responses to AZD1222 COVID-19 vaccine (dated by TCRdb to the early 2020s). The study in broad terms: A total of approximately 240 trial participants underwent TCR sequencing, of whom nearly 210 had received two doses of AZD1222 and approximately 25 had received two doses of the MenACWY control vaccine. Trial participants were enrolled into age subgroups of 18-55, 56-69 and 70-plus years, which contained about 150, 28 and 57 TCR-sequenced participants, respectively. Overall results and qualifications from the work: Conclusions about previously exposed vaccinees are limited, since just five or six AZD1222 recipients were seropositive for SARS-CoV-2 at baseline. Participants were mostly white British and included more females than males, and it was suggested by the authors that clonal diversity may have been underestimated. The vaccine-associated CD4 TCRs covered the entire spike protein, and the dominant responses fell in regions 160-218 and 743-854. Reportedly, almost half of the unique spike-specific TCRs recognized epitopes lying outside the regions that are mutated in the B.1.351 and B.1.1.7 variants. In the small 56-69-year group, the increase in depth fell short of significance, most likely because of low power. Because no day 14 peak-response samples were available, repertoires were characterized only after the peak T cell response. After two AZD1222 doses, both the breadth and the depth of spike-specific TCRs were significantly higher than at day 0 and than in MenACWY recipients.

The sequence joins TRBV4-1 to TRBJ2-5; the D gene is possibly TRBD2, with 5 bases matching. This specimen was peripheral blood, taken 28 days after the second AZD1222 dose. The TCR originated in an adult who received the AZD1222 COVID-19 vaccine. This receptor carries the CDR3 CASSHGNFVQETQYF. The nucleotide sequence is given as TGCGCCAGCAGCCACGGGAATTTCGTCCAAGAGACCCAGTACTTC.